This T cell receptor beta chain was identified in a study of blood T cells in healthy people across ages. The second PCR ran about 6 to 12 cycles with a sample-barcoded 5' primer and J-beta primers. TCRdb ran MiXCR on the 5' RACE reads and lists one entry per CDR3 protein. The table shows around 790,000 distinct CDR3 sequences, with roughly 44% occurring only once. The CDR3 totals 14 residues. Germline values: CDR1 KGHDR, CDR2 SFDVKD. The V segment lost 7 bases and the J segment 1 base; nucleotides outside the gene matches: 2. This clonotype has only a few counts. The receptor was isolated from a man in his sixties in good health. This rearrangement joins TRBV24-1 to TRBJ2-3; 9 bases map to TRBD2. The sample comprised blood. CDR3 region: CATSPSGGTDTQYF. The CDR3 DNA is TGTGCCACCAGCCCTAGCGGGGGCACAGATACGCAGTATTTT.